This T cell receptor beta chain is from a study of cytotoxic CD8 clonotypes in ibrutinib-treated CLL. General study results and limits: Public clonotypes, an uncommon group, contracted or remained stable on treatment. Circulating CD8+ T-cell counts were tracked by baseline clonality, which exceeded that of age-matched healthy donors.

V gave up 1 base and J gave up 4 bases, with 17 bases separating them. The CDR3 is 16 amino acids. Germline CDR1 is MDHEN and CDR2 is SYDVKM. Only in-frame clones appear in the TCRdb table, and some are missing; sequencing was by immunoSEQ multiplex PCR. The table records 130,000 or so clones, 77% of them present only once. Details on this clone: What it binds is not known.

J is TRBJ2-7 and V is TRBV28; tentatively, D is TRBD1 or TRBD2 (5 bases each). The sequenced sample was PBMCs, obtained after 12 months of ibrutinib treatment. This clonotype was obtained from a human donor with chronic lymphocytic leukemia. In DNA, the CDR3 is TGTGCCAGCAGTTTATTATCGTGGGACCCCGGTTACGAGCAGTACTTC. Protein: CASSLLSWDPGYEQYF.